This TCR beta chain was identified in a study of blood T cell repertoires in COVID-19. CDR3 length: 14 residues. Germline CDR1 reads SGHNT; CDR2 reads YYREEE (reference sequence). The ends were cut back, 0 bases at V and 3 bases at J, with 10 bases in the middle. Clones were sequenced by immunoSEQ multiplex PCR, and TCRdb holds only the in-frame ones, with some missing. This repertoire shows just over 300,000 clones, 75% to 90% found once; its top ten account for 2% to 3%. The chain uses TRBV5-4 and TRBJ2-7, with D maybe TRBD1 (5 bases). The sample consisted of peripheral blood. The sequence derives from a man between 18 and 29 years old with active or convalescent COVID-19. CDR3 coding DNA: TGTGCCAGCAGCTTGGGGGCAGGGCGCTACGAGCAGTACTTC. Translating it yields CASSLGAGRYEQYF.